The entry that follows covers one T cell receptor (beta chain) sequence. Its antigen remains unidentified. Qualities for individual bases were not recorded, and no much larger clone is one base off. This specimen belongs to a study of T cells in Graves' hyperthyroidism and ophthalmopathy (dated by TCRdb to 2018 to 2020). Describing the broader study: To identify distinguishing TCR V-J signatures, a discovery cohort of roughly 100 patients was used, comprising roughly 45 with Graves' ophthalmopathy and around 60 with stable Graves' hyperthyroidism. Prospective prediction of ophthalmopathy was tested in an independent validation cohort consisting of 18 hyperthyroidism patients and 15 to 17 patients who later progressed to ophthalmopathy. The approximately 98 discovery patients were randomly divided into training and test sets at a 7:3 ratio. In about six Graves' hyperthyroidism patients, the study also compared T-cell repertoires from thyroid tissue with T-cell repertoires from blood. Once sampling was done, hyperthyroidism patients were given methimazole at a starting dose of 30 mg daily, whereas ophthalmopathy patients were given high-dose intravenous methylprednisolone. According to the paper, TCR Vbeta CDR3 sequencing was carried out on about 140 peripheral blood samples, which came from approximately 41 ophthalmopathy, under 85 hyperthyroidism and approximately 17 progressor patients. Overall results and qualifications from the work: In cross-validation, a model built on a 13 V-J signature told ophthalmopathy apart from stable hyperthyroidism with roughly 87% sensitivity and around 83% specificity, and in testing the same model reached 80%/75%. Most expanded thyroid clonotypes (frequency above 0.001) were also detected in blood, suggesting blood repertoires may reflect thyroid immune responses. In validation, progression to ophthalmopathy was predicted by the model with 70.59% sensitivity and under 85% specificity, a median of approximately 6.5 months before onset. Sample size was not statistically predetermined, and blinding of investigators to group allocation was not performed.

Based on the germline V gene, the CDR1 and CDR2 sequences are SGHAT and FQNNGV. From the cysteine through the phenylalanine, the CDR3 covers 14 amino acids. Of the read, only the CDR3 DNA is kept; its 42 bases are in frame from base 1. Cut back by 0 bases and 6 bases, the V and J ends lie 12 bases apart. A patient counted as having stable Graves' hyperthyroidism if no progression to ophthalmopathy occurred over 18 months of follow-up. Hyperthyroidism patients were newly diagnosed, with disease duration under 2 months, and aged 18 to 65 years. Exclusion was applied to patients with uncontrolled infections, other autoimmune diseases, pregnancy or lactation. Diagnoses were based on clinical symptoms, serum thyroxine and TRAb, thyroid ultrasound and orbital computed tomography. Trizol reagent was used to extract total RNA, and RNA quality was then checked on an Agilent 2100 Bioanalyzer. The TCR beta CDR3 regions were amplified from the RNA transcripts. A first-round RT-PCR of the TCR CDR3 used the HTBI primer set with the Qiagen OneStep RT-PCR kit. Libraries were constructed in a second round of multiplex PCR, after which size selection and purification were performed. Paired-end sequencing of the libraries was performed with 100 bp reads on an Illumina HiSeq2000. The authors processed their data as follows. SOAPnuke was used to process the raw data, throwing out any read that contained adapters or uncalled bases, had a mean Phred below 15, or lacked an exact constant-primer or identifier match. High-quality paired reads were merged with COPE v1.2.5, and unique nucleotide sequences were defined as clonotypes. MiTCR v1.1 was used to align clonotypes to the IMGT TRBV, TRBD and TRBJ reference segments. Only V-J combinations with frequency above 0.0001, covering roughly 99% of repertoires, were analysed. The TCS score was defined as the ratio of F50 (clonal expansion) to E x V (chaos), calculated using BLOSUM62-based TCRdist between CDR3 peptides within each V-J. Welch's t-statistics and random forest reduced around 510 V-J features to roughly 13, which were used in a naive Bayes classifier (R e1071). The Morisita-Horn index was used to measure how similar the thyroid and blood repertoires were. TCRdb trimmed public reads at Q25 via fastp, called clones via MiXCR and kept in-frame beta chains. CDR3 protein duplicates are merged, each entry listing the most common genes and DNA. Clone size and V and J calls follow TCRdb, not the original study. This sample gives 530,000 or so distinct CDR3 sequences in total; 40% to 55% of them show up just once. The ten largest clonotypes hold around 7.7% of the sample.

Recombination joined TRBV11-2 with TRBJ2-7, and possibly TRBD1, on 6 matching bases. The receptor comes from a woman younger than 35 with Graves' hyperthyroidism. Sequencing was carried out using peripheral blood or thyroid tissue (not recorded which). Here the CDR3 is given as CASSLDGGSVEQYF. The DNA sequence is as follows: TGTGCCAGCAGCTTAGATGGGGGCTCCGTCGAGCAGTACTTC.